Shown below are 20 T cell receptor beta chains from a single sample sequenced in a study of blood T cell repertoires in COVID-19. TCRdb's table, derived via immunoSEQ multiplex PCR, lists solely in-frame clones and lacks some. The top ten clones hold over 7.5% of a sample with about 240,000 clones, about 79% of them seen once. Sequencing was done on a sample of peripheral blood. The receptors derive from a woman of 80 years or more with acute or convalescent COVID-19.

CDR3 nucleotides: TGTGCCAGCAGCTCCGGGCCGCTTCAGGGCGAACTGTTTTTT. Amino acid sequence: CASSSGPLQGELFF. The V and J genes are TRBV7-2 and TRBJ1-4; TRBD1 might be the D (5 bases). Trimming pared 4 bases from V and 12 bases from J, leaving 18 bases between. CDR1 is SGHTA and CDR2 is FQGNSA in the germline V gene. CDR3 length: 14 amino acids.

The chain joins TRBV6-7 to TRBJ1-2; a possible D gene is TRBD1 (5 bases). TRBV6-7 is recorded as an ORF, its role being uncertain. This CDR3 comprises 13 residues. Trimming cost V 2 bases and J 6 bases, with 10 bases left between them. CDR3 region: CASSYGRGDGYTF. For the CDR3, the DNA is TGTGCCAGCAGTTACGGGAGGGGAGATGGCTACACCTTC.

This chain connects TRBV9 to TRBJ1-1; 9 bases are shared with TRBD1. V lost 3 bases to trimming and J lost 4 bases; unmatched junction nucleotides: 7. Germline V gene data show CDR1 as SGDLS and CDR2 as YYNGEE. The CDR3 contains 15 residues. CDR3 coding DNA: TGTGCCAGCAGCGCGGGACAGGGAGGGGGCACTGAAGCTTTCTTT. The encoded protein is CASSAGQGGGTEAFF.

V usage is TRBV6-6 and J usage is TRBJ1-1; TRBD1 is a possible D gene (5 bases). This CDR3 has 14 amino acids. Germline loops: CDR1 MNHNY, CDR2 SVGAGI (reference sequence). V was pared by 0 bases and J by 6 bases, with 11 bases between. The CDR3 loop reads CASSYSGGVAEAFF. The CDR3 bases are TGTGCCAGCAGTTACTCCGGGGGAGTGGCTGAAGCTTTCTTT.

V usage is TRBV5-1 and J usage is TRBJ2-5; 7 positions agree with TRBD1. Trimming removed 7 bases from V and 5 bases from J; junction bases left unmatched: 8. From germline, CDR1 is SGHRS and CDR2 YFSETQ. CDR3 size: 13 residues. The CDR3 nucleotides read TGCGCCAGCGGAACAGGGGTAGGGGAGACCCAGTACTTC. This translates into CASGTGVGETQYF.

The chain joins TRBV6-6 to TRBJ2-7, with a possible D match to TRBD1 (6 bases). The CDR3 contains 15 residues. Germline assignment: CDR1 MNHNY and CDR2 SVGAGI (reference sequence). V gave up 2 bases and J gave up 2 bases, with 13 bases separating them. The DNA of the CDR3 is TGTGCCAGCAGTTACCGGCAGGGGACGACCTACGAGCAGTACTTC. It codes for CASSYRQGTTYEQYF.

This chain connects TRBV19 to TRBJ1-5, with TRBD1 identical over 7 bases. The trim removed 5 bases at V and 5 bases at J, leaving 12 bases unmatched. There are 16 residues in the CDR3. Germline lookup yields CDR1 LNHDA and CDR2 SQIVND (reference sequence). CDR3 protein: CASSQNPGQTYQPQHF. The CDR3 DNA follows: TGTGCCAGTAGTCAAAATCCGGGACAGACCTATCAGCCCCAGCATTTT.

V and J are TRBV15 and TRBJ1-6, with D maybe TRBD1 (6 bases). This CDR3 spans 16 amino acids. Germline-derived CDR1 and CDR2 are LNHNV and YYDKDF (reference sequence). The V end was cut by 0 bases, the J end by 7 bases, with 13 bases between. In nucleotides, the CDR3 is TGTGCCACCAGCAGAGAGGGGGGGGGCGGCAATTCACCCCTCCACTTT. It is translated as CATSREGGGGNSPLHF.

This clone was picked up a small number of times. This rearrangement joins TRBV24-1 to TRBJ2-1; TRBD1 matches 9 bases. Germline V gene sequence: CDR1 KGHDR, CDR2 SFDVKD. The ends lost 4 bases at V and 5 bases at J; junction bases unmatched: 5. The CDR3 is 15 amino acids. The CDR3 is CATSDRDRANNEQFF. In DNA form, the CDR3 reads TGTGCCACCAGTGACCGGGACAGGGCAAACAATGAGCAGTTCTTC.

The V call is TRBV3-1 (or the pseudogene TRBV3-2), the J call TRBJ1-4; 9 bases align to TRBD1. J lost 2 bases, V lost 4 bases, and 11 bases had no gene match. Germline V gene lookup returns CDR1 LGHDT and CDR2 YNNKEL (reference sequence). CDR3 length equals 18 residues. DNA for the CDR3: TGTGCCAGCAGCCGCGATCTCCGGGGACAGGGCACTAATGAAAAACTGTTTTTT. Translated: CASSRDLRGQGTNEKLFF.

The CDR3 loop is CANGQGDYEQYF. DNA for the CDR3: TGTGCCAACGGACAGGGGGACTACGAGCAGTACTTC. This chain joins TRBV10-3 and TRBJ2-7; 10 bases are a match to TRBD1. CDR3 length equals 12 residues. V gave up 10 bases and J gave up 3 bases; unmatched junction bases: 3. Per germline, CDR1 ENHRY and CDR2 SYGVKD.

The CDR3 DNA is TGTGCCAGCAGCCTCGCTCCCGGGACAGGGTTGGGGCAGCTGTTTTTT. Translated, it gives CASSLAPGTGLGQLFF. The chain combines TRBV7-2 with TRBJ2-2, with 9 positions matching TRBD1. The CDR3 length is 16 residues. Germline assignment: CDR1 SGHTA and CDR2 FQGNSA. V was clipped by 5 bases and J by 12 bases; unmatched bases: 16.

The rearrangement joins TRBV5-4 to TRBJ1-2, with D uncertain. V shed 0 bases and J shed 8 bases, with 11 bases lying between them. The CDR3 is made up of 13 amino acids. The germline gives CDR1 SGHNT, CDR2 YYREEE (reference sequence). The CDR3 nucleotides are TGTGCCAGCAGCTTGGGCATTGAGCCGGGCTACACCTTC. Amino acid sequence: CASSLGIEPGYTF. Using reference TRBV5-4 and TRBJ1-2 for the parts outside the CDR3, the full variable domain is ETGVTQSPTHLIKTRGQQVTLRCSSQSGHNTVSWYQQALGQGPQFIFQYYREEENGRGNFPPRFSGLQFPNYSSELNVNALELDDSALYLCASSLGIEPGYTFGSGTRLTVV.

The rearrangement joins TRBV3-1 (or the pseudogene TRBV3-2) to TRBJ1-1; 11 bases map to TRBD1. This CDR3 contains 16 residues. CDR1 is LGHDT and CDR2 is YNNKEL in the germline V gene (reference sequence). J lost 4 bases, V lost 2 bases, and 6 bases had no gene match. The CDR3 DNA reads as TGTGCCAGCAGCCAATCATGGGACAGGGGGGGCACTGAAGCTTTCTTT. It translates to CASSQSWDRGGTEAFF.

As DNA, the CDR3 is TGTGCCAGCAGATCTACGGGTGAGCAGTTCTTC. Encoded protein: CASRSTGEQFF. The genes are TRBV12-3 or TRBV12-4 and TRBJ2-1, with unresolved D. V was clipped by 6 bases and J by 9 bases, with 9 bases between them. The CDR3 is 11 residues long.

At least ten counts were recorded for this clone. This rearrangement joins TRBV3-1 (or the pseudogene TRBV3-2) to TRBJ1-6, with 7 positions matching TRBD1. The CDR3 is 14 amino acids. Losses at the gene ends were 4 bases for V and 7 bases for J; bases not matched to a gene: 4. Per the germline V gene, CDR1 is LGHDT and CDR2 is YNNKEL (reference sequence). The CDR3, as DNA: TGTGCCAGCAGCCTGGGACAGAGCAATTCACCCCTCCACTTT. Translated: CASSLGQSNSPLHF.

V gene TRBV5-5 combines with J gene TRBJ1-2, with unresolved D. Looked up from germline, CDR1 is SGHKS and CDR2 is YYEKEE (reference sequence). The CDR3 is 13 residues long. Trimming took 0 bases from V and 11 from J, leaving 14 bases between them. CDR3 loop: CASSLEQTKLYTF. CDR3 bases: TGTGCCAGCAGCTTGGAACAGACAAAGCTTTACACCTTC.

The CDR3 DNA sequence: TGTGCCAGTAGGGGGACTTTCACCGGGGAGCTGTTTTTT. As protein: CASRGTFTGELFF. V gene TRBV19 combines with J gene TRBJ2-2; the D gene is possibly TRBD2 (6 bases). The V end lost 6 bases, the J end lost 4 bases, and 9 bases lay between the germline ends. The CDR3 runs 13 residues. The germline gives CDR1 LNHDA, CDR2 SQIVND (reference sequence).

The genes are TRBV19 and TRBJ1-1, with TRBD1 as a possible D gene (6 bases). Deletions cut 10 bases from V and 5 bases from J, with 29 bases between. Germline V gene sequence: CDR1 LNHDA, CDR2 SQIVND (reference sequence). CDR3 size: 17 residues. The CDR3 DNA reads as TGTGCCACAGGAAATATGTGGTACAGGGACGGTCGAACTGAAGCTTTCTTT. Amino acids: CATGNMWYRDGRTEAFF. Full variable domain (missing parts from reference TRBV19 and TRBJ1-1): DGGITQSPKYLFRKEGQNVTLSCEQNLNHDAMYWYRQDPGQGLRLIYYSQIVNDFQKGDIAEGYSVSREKKESFPLTVTSAQKNPTAFYLCATGNMWYRDGRTEAFFGQGTRLTVV.

The gene calls are TRBV15 and TRBJ2-7; D gene uncertain. Trimming pared 11 bases from V and 2 bases from J, leaving 16 bases between. Germline loops: CDR1 LNHNV, CDR2 YYDKDF (reference sequence). This CDR3 spans 13 amino acids. The CDR3 DNA follows: TGTGCCGCCCCAGTAGGCGAGGCCTACGAGCAGTACTTC. Its translation is CAAPVGEAYEQYF.